This TCR beta chain is drawn from a study of T cell responses to AZD1222 COVID-19 vaccine. Study-level background: Pooled in the analysis were second doses at about 4 or about 12 weeks.

About this clone itself: The antigen remains undetermined.

Broader study findings: Clonal diversity was possibly underestimated, and white British individuals and females predominated among donors. Reports indicate that nearly half of spike-specific TCRs are directed at unmutated variant regions.

This table comes from immunoSEQ multiplex PCR, and its TCRdb copy is limited to in-frame clones, with some not included. The sample has 100,000 or so clones, about 86% seen once. The germline V gene has CDR1 LNHDA and CDR2 SQIVND (reference sequence). This CDR3 region has 12 residues. Trimming left V 3 bases short and J 7 bases short, with 9 bases between. The sequences come from peripheral blood, collected on day 0 of AZD1222 vaccination. This sequence originates from an adult in good health. The chain is built from TRBV19 and TRBJ1-1; D gene ambiguous. This CDR3 reads CASSMLGSEAFF. CDR3 bases: TGTGCCAGTAGTATGCTTGGGAGTGAAGCTTTCTTT.